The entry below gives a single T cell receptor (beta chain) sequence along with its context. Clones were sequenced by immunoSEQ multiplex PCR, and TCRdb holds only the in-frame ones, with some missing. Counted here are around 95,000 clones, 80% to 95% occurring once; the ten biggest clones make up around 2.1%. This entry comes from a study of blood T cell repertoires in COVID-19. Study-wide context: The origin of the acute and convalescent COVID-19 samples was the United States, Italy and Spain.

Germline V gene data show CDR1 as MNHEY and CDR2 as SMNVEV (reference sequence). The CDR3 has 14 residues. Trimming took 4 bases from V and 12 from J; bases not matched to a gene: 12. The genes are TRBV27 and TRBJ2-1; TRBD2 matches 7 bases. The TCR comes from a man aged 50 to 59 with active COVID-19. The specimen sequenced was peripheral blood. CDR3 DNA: TGTGCCAGCAGTTCGGCTAGCGGCGCCCGAACGCAGTTCTTC. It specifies CASSSASGARTQFF.